The following is a TCR beta chain sequence with its context. This specimen comes from a study of glioma-infiltrating T cells. TCR alpha and beta CDR3 regions were amplified from RNA using iRepertoire nested multiplex PCR. Input was roughly 85-400 ng of tissue mRNA or PBMC total RNA. Via MiXCR, TCRdb re-called the multiplex PCR reads, giving one row per CDR3 protein. The table records some 190,000 distinct CDR3 sequences, 32% of them present only once. V was clipped by 5 bases and J by 2 bases, with 19 bases between them. Germline V lookup: CDR1 PRHDT, CDR2 FYEKMQ (reference sequence). The length of the CDR3 is 17 residues.

This clonotype was sampled from a human donor with low-grade glioma or glioblastoma, undergoing nonglioma brain surgery, or in good health (not recorded which). The chain combines TRBV13 with TRBJ2-1; D is ambiguous. What was sequenced was glioma tissue, nonneoplastic brain tissue, or PBMCs (not recorded which). CDR3 region: CASSARADPGPYNEQFF. The CDR3 DNA follows: TGTGCCAGCAGCGCCCGGGCGGACCCGGGCCCCTACAATGAGCAGTTCTTC.